This T cell receptor beta chain emerged from a study of cytomegalovirus exposure and HLA in healthy donors. The trim removed 3 bases at V and 2 bases at J, leaving 5 bases unmatched. Germline V gives CDR1 SGHRS, CDR2 YFSETQ. This CDR3 contains 16 residues. As concerns this clone: Its target is not known.

Clones were sequenced by immunoSEQ multiplex PCR, and TCRdb holds only the in-frame ones, with some missing. This sample carries about 73,000 clones, around 96% of them seen once, and the ten largest clones take 3.3%. Separate from the approximately 730-subject first cohort, the approximately 120-subject validation cohort was the one that the donors belonged to. Points from the study as a whole: It was found in a later analysis that first-cohort TCR clusters tended to co-occur in the 100 to 150 validation repertoires. Cytomegalovirus-associated status was assigned to 150 or so TCR beta chains. Specificity of three CMV-associated chains for CMV antigens was verified in vitro.

The sequencing input was PBMCs. This sequence joins TRBV5-1 and TRBJ1-4, with 9 positions matching TRBD1. The sequence was obtained from a man between 18 and 29 years old in good health and CMV-seronegative. In DNA, the CDR3 is TGCGCCAGCAGCTCCCCCGGGACAGGGACTAATGAAAAACTGTTTTTT. Translating gives CASSSPGTGTNEKLFF.